The present entry profiles one T cell receptor beta chain with its context. No antigen is known for it. The sample is drawn from a study of shared clonotypes between healthy human individuals. Study-wide findings and caveats: Sequencing of the sorted subsets was shown by rarefaction to be incomplete despite large depth.

Repertoires were generated with immunoSEQ multiplex PCR, while TCRdb's copy carries only in-frame clones and drops some. The table includes approximately 2.5 million clones, just over 90% detected once. V dropped 3 bases and J dropped 1 base, with 7 bases sitting between them. The germline V gene has CDR1 SQVTM and CDR2 ANQGSEA. The CDR3 loop spans 14 amino acids. The sample was naive CD4+ T cells sorted from blood. The subset was: CD45RA+ positively selected. The clonotype was recovered from a man younger than 35 in good health. V and J are TRBV29-1 and TRBJ2-6; no reliable D call. The CDR3 DNA sequence: TGCAGCGTTGACTCTCCGTCTGGGGCCAACGTCCTGACTTTC. Protein product: CSVDSPSGANVLTF.